This TCR beta chain stems from a study of cytomegalovirus exposure and HLA in healthy donors. 60 Vbeta and 13 Jbeta primers were used in PCR. Profiled with immunoSEQ multiplex PCR; TCRdb holds only in-frame clones, not every one. The sample includes roughly 93,000 clones, around 75% of them seen just once. All the people who gave samples were healthy bone marrow donors. This CDR3 has 15 amino acids. Losses at the gene ends were 0 bases for V and 2 bases for J; bases not matched to a gene: 3. CDR1 is LGHNA and CDR2 is YSLEER in the germline V gene. Study-wide results and limits: Relative to the approximately 680-donor mean, N-insertions were reportedly fewer in an Asian-associated ancestry cluster in a later analysis. TCR sequences were mostly rare, though some public TCRs occurred in many donors.

Comment on this clone: Its antigen remains unidentified.

The chain joins TRBV4-3 to TRBJ2-7; 8 bases are a match to TRBD2. This receptor was obtained from a middle-aged man in good health and CMV-seronegative. Sequencing used PBMCs. This chain's CDR3 is CASSQDLRGAYEQYF. As DNA, the CDR3 is TGCGCCAGCAGCCAAGATTTGCGGGGGGCCTACGAGCAGTACTTC.